One and the same sample provided the 4 T cell receptor beta chains below, sequenced in a study of OX40 agonist ivuxolimab in advanced cancers. Method: immunoSEQ multiplex PCR; TCRdb's copy keeps in-frame clones and lacks some. Counted here are 35,000 or so clones, about 90% occurring once; the ten biggest clones make up about 20%. This specimen was CD4+ or CD8+ T cells sorted from blood, taken in a trial of the OX40 agonist ivuxolimab. The receptors shown here come from an adult with an advanced solid tumor such as melanoma, head and neck, liver or kidney cancer.

The chain carries TRBV2 and TRBJ2-2; D perhaps matches TRBD1 (6 bases). In germline, CDR1 is SNHLY, CDR2 FYNNEI. CDR3 size: 14 residues. The V and J ends lost 6 bases and 4 bases respectively, with 12 bases between them. The CDR3 DNA reads as TGTGCCAGCAGGGAACAGGGTGCCACCGGGGAGCTGTTTTTT. Translated: CASREQGATGELFF.

CDR3 amino acids: CASSQVASYQETQYF. DNA of the CDR3: TGCGCCAGCAGCCAAGTGGCTAGCTACCAAGAGACCCAGTACTTC. The chain employs TRBV4-1 and TRBJ2-5, with a weak D call TRBD2 (5 bases). Germline CDR1 and CDR2: MGHRA and YSYEKL. This CDR3 is 15 amino acids long. V shed 1 base and J shed 0 bases, with 9 bases lying between them.

The rearrangement uses TRBV7-9 and TRBJ2-7; 8 nucleotides line up with TRBD1. The V gene's germline CDR1 is SEHNR and CDR2 FQNEAQ (reference sequence). Trimming at V came to 2 bases and at J to 2 bases, leaving 14 bases not matched to a gene. The CDR3 is 18 residues long. CDR3 DNA: TGTGCCAGCAGCTTAAGTCCCGGGGGAGGACAGGGTGCCTACGAGCAGTACTTC. It specifies CASSLSPGGGQGAYEQYF. The complete variable domain, with remaining parts taken from reference TRBV7-9 and TRBJ2-7, reads DTGVSQNPRHKITKRGQNVTFRCDPISEHNRLYWYRQTLGQGPEFLTYFQNEAQLEKSRLLSDRFSAERPKGSFSTLEIQRTEQGDSAMYLCASSLSPGGGQGAYEQYFGPGTRLTVT.

The J gene is TRBJ1-1, the V gene TRBV2; maybe TRBD1 (5 bases). There are 12 residues in the CDR3. CDR1 and CDR2 from the germline V gene are SNHLY and FYNNEI. V lost 7 bases and J lost 6, with 12 bases in between. The CDR3 DNA reads as TGTGCCAGCACCGCAGGGTCCCCTGAAGCTTTCTTT. Translated, it gives CASTAGSPEAFF. Using reference TRBV2 and TRBJ1-1 for the parts outside the CDR3, the full variable domain is EPEVTQTPSHQVTQMGQEVILRCVPISNHLYFYWYRQILGQKVEFLVSFYNNEISEKSEIFDDQFSVERPDGSNFTLKIRSTKLEDSAMYFCASTAGSPEAFFGQGTRLTVV.